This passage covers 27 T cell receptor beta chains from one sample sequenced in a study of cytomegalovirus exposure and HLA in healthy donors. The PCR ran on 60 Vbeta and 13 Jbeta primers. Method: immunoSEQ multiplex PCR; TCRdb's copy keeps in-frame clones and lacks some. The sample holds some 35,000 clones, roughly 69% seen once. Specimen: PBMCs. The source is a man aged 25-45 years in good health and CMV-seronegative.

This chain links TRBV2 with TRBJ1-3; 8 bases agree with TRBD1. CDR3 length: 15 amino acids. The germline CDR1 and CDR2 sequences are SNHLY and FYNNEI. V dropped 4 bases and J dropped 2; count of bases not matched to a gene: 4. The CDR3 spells CASSVDRGTGNTIYF. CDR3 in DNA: TGTGCCAGCAGTGTCGACAGGGGAACTGGAAACACCATATATTTT.

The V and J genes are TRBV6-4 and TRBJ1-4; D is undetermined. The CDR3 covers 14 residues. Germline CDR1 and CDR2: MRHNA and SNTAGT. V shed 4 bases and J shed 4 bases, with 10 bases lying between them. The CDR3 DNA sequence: TGTGCCAGCAGTGCCGGAGGAGATAATGAAAAACTGTTTTTT. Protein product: CASSAGGDNEKLFF.

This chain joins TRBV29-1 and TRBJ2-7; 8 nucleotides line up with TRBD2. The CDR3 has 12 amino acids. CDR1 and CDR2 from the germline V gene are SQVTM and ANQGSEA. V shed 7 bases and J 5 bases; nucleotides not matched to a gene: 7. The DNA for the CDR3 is TGCAGCGCCTCGGACGGGAGGGACGAGCAGTACTTC. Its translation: CSASDGRDEQYF.

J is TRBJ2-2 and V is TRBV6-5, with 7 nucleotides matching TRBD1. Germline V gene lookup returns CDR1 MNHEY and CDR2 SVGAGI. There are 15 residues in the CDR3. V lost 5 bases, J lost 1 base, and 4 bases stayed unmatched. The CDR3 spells CASSRTGLNTGELFF. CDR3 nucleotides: TGTGCCAGCAGTCGGACAGGTTTGAACACCGGGGAGCTGTTTTTT.

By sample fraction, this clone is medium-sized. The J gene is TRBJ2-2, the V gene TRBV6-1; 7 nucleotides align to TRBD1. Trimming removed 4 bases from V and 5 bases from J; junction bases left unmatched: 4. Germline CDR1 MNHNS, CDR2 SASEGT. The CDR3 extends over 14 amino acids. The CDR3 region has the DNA TGTGCCAGCAGTGTTACAGGGGAAACCGGGGAGCTGTTTTTT. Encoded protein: CASSVTGETGELFF.

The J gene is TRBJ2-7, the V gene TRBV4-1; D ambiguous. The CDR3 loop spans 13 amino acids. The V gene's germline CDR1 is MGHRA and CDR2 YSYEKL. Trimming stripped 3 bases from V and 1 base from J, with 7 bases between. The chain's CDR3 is CASSHVFSYEQYF. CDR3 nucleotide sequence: TGCGCCAGCAGCCACGTGTTTTCCTACGAGCAGTACTTC.

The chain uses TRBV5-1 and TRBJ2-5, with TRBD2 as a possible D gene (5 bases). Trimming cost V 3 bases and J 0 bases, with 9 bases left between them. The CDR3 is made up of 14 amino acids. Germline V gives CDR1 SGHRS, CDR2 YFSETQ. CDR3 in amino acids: CASSSRDYQETQYF. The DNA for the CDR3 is TGCGCCAGCAGCTCACGGGATTACCAAGAGACCCAGTACTTC.

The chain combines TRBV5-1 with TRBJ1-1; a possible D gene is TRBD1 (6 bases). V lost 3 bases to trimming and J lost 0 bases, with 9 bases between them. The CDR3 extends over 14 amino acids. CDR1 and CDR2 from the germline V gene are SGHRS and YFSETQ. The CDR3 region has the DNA TGCGCCAGCAGCTCCAGGGGAATGAACACTGAAGCTTTCTTT. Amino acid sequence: CASSSRGMNTEAFF.

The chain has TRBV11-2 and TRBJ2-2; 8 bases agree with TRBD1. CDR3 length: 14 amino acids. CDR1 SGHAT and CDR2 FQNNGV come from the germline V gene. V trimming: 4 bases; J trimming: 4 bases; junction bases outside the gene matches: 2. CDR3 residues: CASSSQGGTGELFF. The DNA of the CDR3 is TGTGCCAGCAGCTCACAGGGGGGCACCGGGGAGCTGTTTTTT.

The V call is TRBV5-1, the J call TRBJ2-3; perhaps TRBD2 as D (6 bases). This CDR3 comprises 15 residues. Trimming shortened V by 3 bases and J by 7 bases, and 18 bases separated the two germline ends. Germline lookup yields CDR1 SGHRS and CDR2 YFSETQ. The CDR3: CASSSIGGDSNTQYF. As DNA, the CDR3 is TGCGCCAGCAGCTCCATCGGAGGGGACTCCAATACGCAGTATTTT.

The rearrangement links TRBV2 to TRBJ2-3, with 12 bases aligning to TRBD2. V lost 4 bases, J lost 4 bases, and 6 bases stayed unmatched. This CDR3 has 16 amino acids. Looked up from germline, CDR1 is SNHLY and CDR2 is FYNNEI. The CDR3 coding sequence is TGTGCCAGCAGTGGACTAGCGGGGGACCCCCCAGATACGCAGTATTTT. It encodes CASSGLAGDPPDTQYF.

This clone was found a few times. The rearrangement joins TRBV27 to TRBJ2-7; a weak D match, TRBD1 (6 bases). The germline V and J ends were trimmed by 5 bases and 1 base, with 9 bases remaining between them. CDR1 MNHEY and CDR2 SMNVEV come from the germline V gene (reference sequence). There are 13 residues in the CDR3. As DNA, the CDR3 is TGTGCCAGCAGTACCAGGGGTTCCTACGAGCAGTACTTC. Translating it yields CASSTRGSYEQYF.

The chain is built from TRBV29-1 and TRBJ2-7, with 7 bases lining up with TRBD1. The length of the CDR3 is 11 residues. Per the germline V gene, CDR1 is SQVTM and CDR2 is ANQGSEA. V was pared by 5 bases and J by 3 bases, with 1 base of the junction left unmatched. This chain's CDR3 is CSVWDSYEQYF. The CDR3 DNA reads TGCAGCGTTTGGGACAGCTACGAGCAGTACTTC.

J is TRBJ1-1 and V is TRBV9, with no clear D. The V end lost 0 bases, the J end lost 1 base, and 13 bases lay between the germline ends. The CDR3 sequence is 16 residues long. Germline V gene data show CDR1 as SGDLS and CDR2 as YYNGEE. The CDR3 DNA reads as TGTGCCAGCAGCGTAGGGTGGAGCGGCGGGAACACTGAAGCTTTCTTT. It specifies CASSVGWSGGNTEAFF.

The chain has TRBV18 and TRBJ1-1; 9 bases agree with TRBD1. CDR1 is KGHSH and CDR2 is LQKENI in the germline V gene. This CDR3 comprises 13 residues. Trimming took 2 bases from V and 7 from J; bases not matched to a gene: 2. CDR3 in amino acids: CASSPGTGNEAFF. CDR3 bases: TGTGCCAGCTCACCAGGGACAGGGAATGAAGCTTTCTTT.

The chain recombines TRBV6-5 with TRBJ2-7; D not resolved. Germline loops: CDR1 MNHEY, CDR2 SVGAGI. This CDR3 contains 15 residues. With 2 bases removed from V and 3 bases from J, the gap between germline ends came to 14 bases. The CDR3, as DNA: TGTGCCAGCAGTTACGAGGATTCACCCGTCTACGAGCAGTACTTC. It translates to CASSYEDSPVYEQYF.

CDR3 amino acids: CASSLPYRGTEAFF. The DNA of the CDR3 is TGTGCCAGCAGTTTACCCTACAGGGGTACTGAAGCTTTCTTT. The rearrangement joins TRBV28 to TRBJ1-1; 7 bases align to TRBD1. The length of the CDR3 is 14 residues. The J segment lost 5 bases and the V segment lost 2 bases, leaving 5 bases of the junction unmatched. The germline V gene has CDR1 MDHEN and CDR2 SYDVKM. The full variable domain, in which reference TRBV28 and TRBJ1-1 provide the parts outside the CDR3, is DVKVTQSSRYLVKRTGEKVFLECVQDMDHENMFWYRQDPGLGLRLIYFSYDVKMKEKGDIPEGYSVSREKKERFSLILESASTNQTSMYLCASSLPYRGTEAFFGQGTRLTVV.

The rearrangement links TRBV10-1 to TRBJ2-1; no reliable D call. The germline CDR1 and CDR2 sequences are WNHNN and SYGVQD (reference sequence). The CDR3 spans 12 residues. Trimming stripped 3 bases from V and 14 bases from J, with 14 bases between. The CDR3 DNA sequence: TGCGCCAGCAGTGAACCCAGTTTGGAGAAGTTCTTC. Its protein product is CASSEPSLEKFF.

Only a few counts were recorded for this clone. The CDR3: CASSEGAWDTQYF. CDR3 DNA sequence: TGTGCCAGCAGTGAAGGGGCCTGGGATACGCAGTATTTT. This chain connects TRBV6-1 to TRBJ2-3; D gene unclear. V was shortened by 1 base and J by 6 bases, with 8 bases between the two germline ends. This CDR3 is 13 amino acids long. Per germline, CDR1 MNHNS and CDR2 SASEGT.

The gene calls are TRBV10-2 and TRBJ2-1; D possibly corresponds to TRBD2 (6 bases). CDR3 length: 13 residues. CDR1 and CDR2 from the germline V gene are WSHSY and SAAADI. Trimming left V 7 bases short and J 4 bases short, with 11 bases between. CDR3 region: CASKIGTYNEQFF. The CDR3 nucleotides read TGCGCCAGCAAAATTGGGACTTACAATGAGCAGTTCTTC.

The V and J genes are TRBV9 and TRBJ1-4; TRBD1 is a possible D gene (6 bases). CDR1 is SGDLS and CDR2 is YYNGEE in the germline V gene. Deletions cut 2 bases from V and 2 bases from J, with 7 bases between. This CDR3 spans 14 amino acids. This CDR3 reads CASSVGATNEKLFF. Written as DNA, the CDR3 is TGTGCCAGCAGCGTGGGGGCCACTAATGAAAAACTGTTTTTT.

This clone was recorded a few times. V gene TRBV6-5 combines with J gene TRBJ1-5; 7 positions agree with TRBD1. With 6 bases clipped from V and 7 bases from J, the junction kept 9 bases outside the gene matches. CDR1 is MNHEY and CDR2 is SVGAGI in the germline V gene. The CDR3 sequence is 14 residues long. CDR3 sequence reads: CASREQGHGQPQHF. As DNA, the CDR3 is TGTGCCAGCAGGGAACAGGGGCACGGCCAGCCCCAGCATTTT.

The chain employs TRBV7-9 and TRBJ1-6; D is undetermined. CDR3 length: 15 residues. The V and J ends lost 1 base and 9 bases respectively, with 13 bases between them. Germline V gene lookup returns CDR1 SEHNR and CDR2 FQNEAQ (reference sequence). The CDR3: CASSLVSAGGSPLHF. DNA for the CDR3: TGTGCCAGCAGCTTAGTATCGGCGGGTGGTTCACCCCTCCACTTT.

In DNA, the CDR3 is TGTGCCAGCAGTGAAAACGGCTATGGCTACACCTTC. Amino acids: CASSENGYGYTF. The chain combines TRBV6-1 with TRBJ1-2; no definite D call. Trimming took 2 bases from V and 4 from J, leaving 5 bases between them. CDR1 and CDR2 (germline): MNHNS, SASEGT. CDR3 length: 12 amino acids.

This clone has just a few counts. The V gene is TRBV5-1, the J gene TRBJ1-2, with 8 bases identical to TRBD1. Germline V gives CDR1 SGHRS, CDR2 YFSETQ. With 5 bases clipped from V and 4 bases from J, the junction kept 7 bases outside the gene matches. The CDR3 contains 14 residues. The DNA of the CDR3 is TGCGCCAGCAGGTTTGACAGGGGCGGCTATGGCTACACCTTC. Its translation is CASRFDRGGYGYTF.

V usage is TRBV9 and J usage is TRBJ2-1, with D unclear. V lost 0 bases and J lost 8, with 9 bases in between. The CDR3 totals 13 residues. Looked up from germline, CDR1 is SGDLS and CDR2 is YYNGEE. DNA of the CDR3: TGTGCCAGCAGCGTAGTGTCTAGTTATGAGCAGTTCTTC. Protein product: CASSVVSSYEQFF. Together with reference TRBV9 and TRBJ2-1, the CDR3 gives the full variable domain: DSGVTQTPKHLITATGQRVTLRCSPRSGDLSVYWYQQSLDQGLQFLIQYYNGEERAKGNILERFSAQQFPDLHSELNLSSLELGDSALYFCASSVVSSYEQFFGPGTRLTVL.

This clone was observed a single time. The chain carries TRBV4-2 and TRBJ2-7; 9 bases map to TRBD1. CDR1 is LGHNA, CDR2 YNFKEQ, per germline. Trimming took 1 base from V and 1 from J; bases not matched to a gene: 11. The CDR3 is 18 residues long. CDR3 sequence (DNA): TGTGCCAGCAGCCAAGGAGCCGCCGGGACAGGGTCATCCTACGAGCAGTACTTC. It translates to CASSQGAAGTGSSYEQYF.